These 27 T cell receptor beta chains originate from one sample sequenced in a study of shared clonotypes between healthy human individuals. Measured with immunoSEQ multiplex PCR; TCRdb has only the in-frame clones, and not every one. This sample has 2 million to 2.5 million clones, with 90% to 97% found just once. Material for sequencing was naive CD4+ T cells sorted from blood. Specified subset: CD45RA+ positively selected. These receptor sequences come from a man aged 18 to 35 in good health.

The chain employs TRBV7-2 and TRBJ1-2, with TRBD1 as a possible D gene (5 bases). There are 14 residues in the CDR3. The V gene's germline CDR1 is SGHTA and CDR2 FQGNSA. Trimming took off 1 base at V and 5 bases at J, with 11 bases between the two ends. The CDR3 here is CASSLDAGAYGYTF. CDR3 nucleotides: TGTGCCAGCAGCTTAGACGCCGGGGCGTATGGCTACACCTTC. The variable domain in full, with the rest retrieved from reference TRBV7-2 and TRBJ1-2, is GAGVSQSPSNKVTEKGKDVELRCDPISGHTALYWYRQSLGQGLEFLIYFQGNSAPDKSGLPSDRFSAERTGGSVSTLTIQRTQQEDSAVYLCASSLDAGAYGYTFGSGTRLTVV.

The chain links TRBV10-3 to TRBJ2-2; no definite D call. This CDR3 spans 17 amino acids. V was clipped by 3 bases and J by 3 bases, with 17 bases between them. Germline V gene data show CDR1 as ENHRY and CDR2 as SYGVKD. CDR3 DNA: TGTGCCATCAGTGACCTCGAAGGCGGCTACTACACCGGGGAGCTGTTTTTT. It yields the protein CAISDLEGGYYTGELFF.

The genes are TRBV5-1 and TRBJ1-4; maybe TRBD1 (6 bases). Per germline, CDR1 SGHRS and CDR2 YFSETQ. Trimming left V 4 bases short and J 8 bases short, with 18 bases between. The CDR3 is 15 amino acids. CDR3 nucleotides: TGCGCCAGCAGCATTTCAGGGGCAGACGGAGAAAAACTGTTTTTT. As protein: CASSISGADGEKLFF.

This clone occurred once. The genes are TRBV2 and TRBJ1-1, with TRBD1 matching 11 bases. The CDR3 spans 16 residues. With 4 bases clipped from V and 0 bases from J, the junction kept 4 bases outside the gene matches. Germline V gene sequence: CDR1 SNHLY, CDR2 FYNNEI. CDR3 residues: CASSADRGLVNTEAFF. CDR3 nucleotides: TGTGCCAGCAGTGCGGACAGGGGGCTTGTGAACACTGAAGCTTTCTTT.

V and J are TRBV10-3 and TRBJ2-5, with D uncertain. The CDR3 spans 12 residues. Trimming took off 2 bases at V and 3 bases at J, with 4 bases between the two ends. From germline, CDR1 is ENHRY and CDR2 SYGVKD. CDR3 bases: TGTGCCATCAGTGAGAACGAAGAGACCCAGTACTTC. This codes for CAISENEETQYF.

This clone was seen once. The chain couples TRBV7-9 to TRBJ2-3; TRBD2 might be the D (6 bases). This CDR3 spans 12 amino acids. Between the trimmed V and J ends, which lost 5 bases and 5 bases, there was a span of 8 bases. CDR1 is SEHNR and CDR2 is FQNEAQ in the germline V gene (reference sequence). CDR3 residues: CASSAGLDTQYF. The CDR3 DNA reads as TGTGCCAGCAGCGCGGGGCTAGATACGCAGTATTTT. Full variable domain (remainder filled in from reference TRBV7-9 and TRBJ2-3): DTGVSQNPRHKITKRGQNVTFRCDPISEHNRLYWYRQTLGQGPEFLTYFQNEAQLEKSRLLSDRFSAERPKGSFSTLEIQRTEQGDSAMYLCASSAGLDTQYFGPGTRLTVL.

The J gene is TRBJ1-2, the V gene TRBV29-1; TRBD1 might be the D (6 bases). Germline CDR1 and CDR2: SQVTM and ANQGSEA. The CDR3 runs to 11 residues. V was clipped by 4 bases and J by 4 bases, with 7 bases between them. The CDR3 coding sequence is TGCAGCGTTGCACAGGGCTATGGCTACACCTTC. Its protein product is CSVAQGYGYTF.

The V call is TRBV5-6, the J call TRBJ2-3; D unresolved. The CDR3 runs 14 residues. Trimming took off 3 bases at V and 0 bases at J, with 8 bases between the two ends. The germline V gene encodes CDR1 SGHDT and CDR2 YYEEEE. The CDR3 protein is CASSSGASTDTQYF. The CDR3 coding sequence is TGTGCCAGCAGCTCGGGCGCTAGCACAGATACGCAGTATTTT.

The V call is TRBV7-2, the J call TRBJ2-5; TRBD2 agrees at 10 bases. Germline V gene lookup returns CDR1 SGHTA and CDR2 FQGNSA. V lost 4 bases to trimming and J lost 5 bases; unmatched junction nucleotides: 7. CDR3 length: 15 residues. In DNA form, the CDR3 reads TGTGCCAGCAGCTGGACCGGGACTAGCGAGGAGACCCAGTACTTC. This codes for CASSWTGTSEETQYF.

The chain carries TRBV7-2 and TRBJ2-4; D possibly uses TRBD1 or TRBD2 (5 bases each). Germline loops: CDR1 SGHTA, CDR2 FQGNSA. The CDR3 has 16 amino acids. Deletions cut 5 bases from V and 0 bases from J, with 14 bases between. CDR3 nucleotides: TGTGCCAGCAGCAGGGGACCGTCCCTAGCCAAAAACATTCAGTACTTC. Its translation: CASSRGPSLAKNIQYF.

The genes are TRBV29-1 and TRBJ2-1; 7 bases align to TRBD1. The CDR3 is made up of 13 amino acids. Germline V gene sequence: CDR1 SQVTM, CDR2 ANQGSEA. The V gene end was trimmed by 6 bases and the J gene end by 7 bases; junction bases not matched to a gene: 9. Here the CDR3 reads CSVTGTVTNEQFF. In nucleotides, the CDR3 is TGCAGCGTCACCGGGACAGTTACAAATGAGCAGTTCTTC.

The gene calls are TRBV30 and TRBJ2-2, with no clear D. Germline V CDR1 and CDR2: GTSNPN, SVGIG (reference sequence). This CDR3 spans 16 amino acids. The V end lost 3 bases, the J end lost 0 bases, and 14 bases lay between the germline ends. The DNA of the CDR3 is TGTGCCTGGAGGTCCCAAGTAGCACCGAACACCGGGGAGCTGTTTTTT. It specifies CAWRSQVAPNTGELFF.

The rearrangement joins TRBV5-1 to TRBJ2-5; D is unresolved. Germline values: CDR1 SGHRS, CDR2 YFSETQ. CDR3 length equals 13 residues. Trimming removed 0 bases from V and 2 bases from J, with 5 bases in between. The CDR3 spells CASSLERQETQYF. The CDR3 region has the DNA TGCGCCAGCAGCTTGGAACGGCAAGAGACCCAGTACTTC.

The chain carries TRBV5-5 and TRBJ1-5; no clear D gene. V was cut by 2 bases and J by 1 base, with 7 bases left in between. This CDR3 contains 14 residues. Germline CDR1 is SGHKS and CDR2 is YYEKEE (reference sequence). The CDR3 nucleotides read TGTGCCAGCAGCTTTACCTGGAGCAATCAGCCCCAGCATTTT. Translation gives CASSFTWSNQPQHF.

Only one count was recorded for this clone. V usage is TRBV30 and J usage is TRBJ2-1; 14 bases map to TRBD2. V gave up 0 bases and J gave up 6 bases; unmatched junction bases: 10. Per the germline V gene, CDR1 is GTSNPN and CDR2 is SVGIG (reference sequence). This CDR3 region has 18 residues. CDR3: CAWSVGTGLAGAANEQFF. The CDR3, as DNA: TGTGCCTGGAGTGTAGGCACGGGACTAGCGGGAGCGGCCAATGAGCAGTTCTTC.

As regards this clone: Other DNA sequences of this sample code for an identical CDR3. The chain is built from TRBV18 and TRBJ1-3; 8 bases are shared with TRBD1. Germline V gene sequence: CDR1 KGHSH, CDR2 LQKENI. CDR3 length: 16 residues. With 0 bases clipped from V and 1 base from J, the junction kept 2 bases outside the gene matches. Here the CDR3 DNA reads TGTGCCAGCTCACCACCGGGACAGGCATCTGGAAACACCATATATTTT. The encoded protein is CASSPPGQASGNTIYF.

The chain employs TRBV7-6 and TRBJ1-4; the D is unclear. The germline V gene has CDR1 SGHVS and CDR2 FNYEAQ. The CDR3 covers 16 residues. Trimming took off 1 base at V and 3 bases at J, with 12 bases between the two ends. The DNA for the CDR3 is TGTGCCAGCAGCTTAGACGTGGCAGACTCTAATGAAAAACTGTTTTTT. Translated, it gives CASSLDVADSNEKLFF.

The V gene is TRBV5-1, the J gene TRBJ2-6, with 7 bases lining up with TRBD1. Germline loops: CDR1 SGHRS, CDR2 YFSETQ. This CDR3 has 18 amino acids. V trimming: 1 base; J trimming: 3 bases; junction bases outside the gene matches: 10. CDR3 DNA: TGCGCCAGCAGCTTGCCCACAGGGGTTGGAAGTGGGGCCAACGTCCTGACTTTC. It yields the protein CASSLPTGVGSGANVLTF.

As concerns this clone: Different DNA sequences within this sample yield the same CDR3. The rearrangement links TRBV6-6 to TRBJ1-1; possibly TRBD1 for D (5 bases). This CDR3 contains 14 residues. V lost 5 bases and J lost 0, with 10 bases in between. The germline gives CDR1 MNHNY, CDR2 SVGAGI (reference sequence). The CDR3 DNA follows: TGTGCCAGCAGTCCTGGGACTGTGAACACTGAAGCTTTCTTT. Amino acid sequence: CASSPGTVNTEAFF.

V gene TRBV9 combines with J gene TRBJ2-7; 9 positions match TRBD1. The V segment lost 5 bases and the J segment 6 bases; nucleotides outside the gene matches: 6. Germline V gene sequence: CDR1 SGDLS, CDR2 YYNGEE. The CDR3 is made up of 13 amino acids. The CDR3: CASSRDRVGEQYF. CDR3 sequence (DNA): TGTGCCAGCAGTCGGGACAGGGTAGGCGAGCAGTACTTC.

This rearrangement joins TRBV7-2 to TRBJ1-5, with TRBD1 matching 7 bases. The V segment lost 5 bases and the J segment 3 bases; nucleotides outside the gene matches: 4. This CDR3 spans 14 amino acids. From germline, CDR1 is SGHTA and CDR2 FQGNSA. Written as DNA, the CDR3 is TGTGCCAGCAGCCAACAGGGGACCAATCAGCCCCAGCATTTT. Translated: CASSQQGTNQPQHF.

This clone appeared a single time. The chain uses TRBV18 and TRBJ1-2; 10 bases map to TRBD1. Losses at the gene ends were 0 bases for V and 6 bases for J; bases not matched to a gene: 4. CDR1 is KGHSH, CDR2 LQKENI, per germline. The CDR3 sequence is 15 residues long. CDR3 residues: CASSPPGQGIDGYTF. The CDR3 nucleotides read TGTGCCAGCTCACCACCGGGACAGGGGATTGATGGCTACACCTTC.

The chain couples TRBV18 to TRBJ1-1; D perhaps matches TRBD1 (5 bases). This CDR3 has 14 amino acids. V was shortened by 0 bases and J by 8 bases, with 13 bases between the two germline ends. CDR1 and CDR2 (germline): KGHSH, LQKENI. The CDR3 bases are TGTGCCAGCTCACCACCAAGTGGGACCGCCGAAGCTTTCTTT. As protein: CASSPPSGTAEAFF.

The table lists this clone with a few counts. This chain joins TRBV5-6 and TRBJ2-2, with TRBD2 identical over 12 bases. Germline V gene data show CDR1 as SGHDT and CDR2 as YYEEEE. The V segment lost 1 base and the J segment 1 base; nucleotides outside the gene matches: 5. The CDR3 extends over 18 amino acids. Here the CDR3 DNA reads TGTGCCAGCAGCTTGTTTCTAGCGGGAGGGTTGAACACCGGGGAGCTGTTTTTT. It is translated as CASSLFLAGGLNTGELFF.

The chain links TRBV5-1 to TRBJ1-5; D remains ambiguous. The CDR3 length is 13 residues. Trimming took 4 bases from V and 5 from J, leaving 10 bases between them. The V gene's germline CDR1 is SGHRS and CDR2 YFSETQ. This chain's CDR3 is CASSESRDQPQHF. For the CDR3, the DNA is TGCGCCAGCAGCGAGTCAAGGGATCAGCCCCAGCATTTT.

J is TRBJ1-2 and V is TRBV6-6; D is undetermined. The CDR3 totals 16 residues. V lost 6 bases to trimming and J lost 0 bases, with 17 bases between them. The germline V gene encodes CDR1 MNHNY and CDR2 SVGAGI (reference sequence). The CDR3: CASSSKPGAANYGYTF. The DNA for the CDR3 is TGTGCCAGCAGCTCAAAACCGGGAGCCGCTAACTATGGCTACACCTTC.

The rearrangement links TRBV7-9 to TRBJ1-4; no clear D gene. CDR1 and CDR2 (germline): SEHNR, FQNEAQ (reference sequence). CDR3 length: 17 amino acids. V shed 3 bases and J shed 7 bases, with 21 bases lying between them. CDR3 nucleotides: TGTGCCAGCAGCTTGATGGCCACTAGTTCCGCCCGTGAAAAACTGTTTTTT. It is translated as CASSLMATSSAREKLFF.